Shown below are 27 T cell receptor beta chains from a single sample sequenced in a study of T-cell reconstitution after alpha-beta-depleted transplantation in children (dated by TCRdb to 2015 to 2016). Read against the paper, the sample's time point label means: day 60 (about 2 months) after transplantation. Interpreted using the paper, the treatment or condition label stands for: allogeneic hematopoietic cell transplantation with graft depleted of TCRalphabeta T cells and CD19 B cells. The receptor library was made with PCR. Data came from an Illumina HiSeq 2500. To normalize quantification of the TCRbeta repertoire, the TCR libraries were built with molecular barcoding that relied on unique molecular identifiers. The public sequencing data were trimmed at Q25 with fastp and processed into clonotypes with MiXCR by TCRdb, which kept only in-frame beta chains. Rows are unified per CDR3 protein, each entry keeping the most common DNA and genes. This sample has about 48,000 distinct CDR3 sequences in its table, and less than 6% of those were observed once. The ten biggest clones cover more than 30% of the sample.

The sequenced sample was PBMCs, mostly from graft donor cells, obtained 60 days after TCRalphabeta/CD19-depleted stem cell transplant. These receptors all stem from a female patient aged 2-10 years who had a stem cell transplant for aplastic anemia, so the T cells may come from the graft donor.

In this sample, this clonotype turned up many times. The chain links TRBV2 to TRBJ2-3; the match to TRBD2 covers 7 bases. There are 14 residues in the CDR3. Germline-derived CDR1 and CDR2 are SNHLY and FYNNEI. V lost 8 bases, J lost 0 bases, and 5 bases stayed unmatched. In DNA, the CDR3 is TGTGCCAGCCGGGGAGGGCGGAGCACAGATACGCAGTATTTT. This codes for CASRGGRSTDTQYF.

This clonotype was detected many times. The chain is built from TRBV6-5 and TRBJ1-6; TRBD1 agrees at 7 bases. Per germline, CDR1 MNHEY and CDR2 SVGAGI. The CDR3 is 14 amino acids. V was pared by 5 bases and J by 7 bases, with 5 bases of the junction left unmatched. CDR3 nucleotide sequence: TGTGCCAGCAGTCGGACAGGCCTAAATTCACCCCTCCACTTT. Translation: CASSRTGLNSPLHF.

This clonotype was picked up a small number of times. The chain couples TRBV12-3 or TRBV12-4 to TRBJ1-3; D is unresolved. The CDR3 is 16 residues long. Trimming removed 7 bases at V and 0 bases at J, with 16 bases between. The CDR3 here is CASTCDGCSSGNTIYF. Written as DNA, the CDR3 is TGTGCCAGCACCTGCGACGGTTGTAGCTCTGGAAACACCATATATTTT.

V and J are TRBV5-4 and TRBJ2-1; D ambiguous. The CDR3 consists of 14 residues. Germline CDR1 and CDR2: SGHNT and YYREEE (reference sequence). V lost 5 bases and J 4 bases, leaving 13 bases between the germline ends. The CDR3 spells CASSHVEVYNEQFF. The CDR3 coding sequence is TGTGCCAGCAGTCACGTTGAGGTTTACAATGAGCAGTTCTTC.

This clonotype has ten or more counts. The chain links TRBV11-2 to TRBJ2-1; D perhaps matches TRBD2 (6 bases). Trimming removed 4 bases from V and 4 bases from J, with 17 bases in between. Germline V lookup: CDR1 SGHAT, CDR2 FQNNGV. The CDR3 contains 16 residues. The CDR3 here is CASSWGVSGLYNEQFF. In nucleotides, the CDR3 is TGTGCCAGCAGCTGGGGAGTGAGCGGACTATACAATGAGCAGTTCTTC.

This clonotype was observed a few times. The chain combines TRBV28 with TRBJ2-1; TRBD2 matches at 10 bases. The CDR3 runs to 15 residues. With 4 bases clipped from V and 9 bases from J, the junction kept 9 bases outside the gene matches. Germline lookup yields CDR1 MDHEN and CDR2 SYDVKM. CDR3 sequence: CASSSSGRGVGEQFF. CDR3 DNA sequence: TGTGCCAGCAGTTCCAGCGGGAGGGGCGTGGGTGAGCAGTTCTTC.

The chain couples TRBV29-1 to TRBJ1-1; 8 nucleotides line up with TRBD1. The CDR3 length is 11 residues. Unmatched junction bases numbered 6, after V lost 8 bases and J lost 7 bases. Germline V CDR1 and CDR2: SQVTM, ANQGSEA. The CDR3 spells CSSGQGVEAFF. In DNA form, the CDR3 reads TGCAGCTCCGGACAGGGCGTTGAAGCTTTCTTT.

In the case of this clonotype: Being one base from a much bigger clone, this may be a read error. This likely comes from a read error, as the CDR3 has no conserved phenylalanine or tryptophan at its end. V and J are TRBV28 and TRBJ2-3, with D perhaps matching TRBD2 (6 bases). Germline CDR1 and CDR2: MDHEN and SYDVKM. The CDR3 runs 14 residues. Trimming left V 5 bases short and J 1 base short, with 10 bases between. The CDR3, as DNA: TGTGCCAGCAGTGCGGGACCCGGCACAGATACGCAGTATTAT. It specifies CASSAGPGTDTQYY.

CDR3 residues: CAWTVGDLGYEQYF. Written as DNA, the CDR3 is TGTGCCTGGACTGTGGGGGACTTGGGCTACGAGCAGTACTTC. This sequence joins TRBV30 and TRBJ2-7; maybe TRBD2 (6 bases). Between the trimmed V and J ends, which lost 4 bases and 3 bases, there was a span of 16 bases. Germline V lookup: CDR1 GTSNPN, CDR2 SVGIG (reference sequence). CDR3 length: 14 residues.

This clonotype has a count of ten or more. V gene TRBV9 combines with J gene TRBJ2-4; D gene uncertain. The CDR3 has 17 amino acids. The germline gives CDR1 SGDLS, CDR2 YYNGEE. The V end was cut by 4 bases, the J end by 0 bases, with 17 bases between. The CDR3 reads CASSPDPRQLAKNIQYF. The CDR3 region has the DNA TGTGCCAGCAGCCCAGACCCTCGACAATTAGCCAAAAACATTCAGTACTTC.

This clonotype came up many times. The CDR3 sequence: CASSLQGNQPQHF. Here the CDR3 DNA reads TGTGCCAGCAGTTTACAGGGCAATCAGCCCCAGCATTTT. V usage is TRBV27 and J usage is TRBJ1-5; unclear D gene. The CDR3 totals 13 residues. V dropped 2 bases and J dropped 2 bases, with 4 bases sitting between them. The germline gives CDR1 MNHEY, CDR2 SMNVEV (reference sequence).

V usage is TRBV20-1 and J usage is TRBJ2-3; unclear D gene. CDR1 DFQATT and CDR2 SNEGSKA come from the germline V gene (reference sequence). Trimming removed 6 bases from V and 2 bases from J, with 9 bases in between. The CDR3 is made up of 12 amino acids. As DNA, the CDR3 is TGCAGTGCCCCGTCGGACACAGATACGCAGTATTTT. Translating gives CSAPSDTDTQYF.

The CDR3 sequence: CASSGDMTGELFF. CDR3 sequence (DNA): TGTGCCAGTAGCGGGGACATGACCGGGGAGCTGTTTTTT. The J gene is TRBJ2-2, the V gene TRBV19; the D gene is possibly TRBD1 (6 bases). Trimming took off 6 bases at V and 5 bases at J, with 10 bases between the two ends. CDR3 length: 13 amino acids. Germline loops: CDR1 LNHDA, CDR2 SQIVND (reference sequence).

This clonotype was found many times. The gene calls are TRBV6-1 and TRBJ1-5, with unresolved D. The CDR3 runs to 16 residues. Trimming pared 4 bases from V and 3 bases from J, leaving 16 bases between. Germline assignment: CDR1 MNHNS and CDR2 SASEGT. CDR3: CASSVGPTLNNQPQHF. In DNA, the CDR3 is TGTGCCAGCAGTGTTGGTCCGACCTTAAACAATCAGCCCCAGCATTTT.

This clonotype turned up a few times. V usage is TRBV5-1 and J usage is TRBJ1-2; D may be TRBD1 (5 bases). This CDR3 is built from 15 residues. Between the trimmed V and J ends, which lost 2 bases and 6 bases, there was a span of 17 bases. From germline, CDR1 is SGHRS and CDR2 YFSETQ. The CDR3 DNA sequence: TGCGCCAGCAGCTTAACCACCGTGGGGGGACATGGCTACACCTTC. It translates to CASSLTTVGGHGYTF.

This clonotype turned up a few times. This chain links TRBV28 with TRBJ2-7, with 9 nucleotides matching TRBD2. This CDR3 is built from 15 residues. The germline gives CDR1 MDHEN, CDR2 SYDVKM. The V and J ends lost 3 bases and 4 bases, in that order; junction bases with no gene match: 7. CDR3 DNA: TGTGCCAGCAGTTTTGCTGGCGGGAGGGAGTACGAGCAGTACTTC. Protein: CASSFAGGREYEQYF.

This clonotype was seen repeatedly, ten times or more. The genes are TRBV12-3 or TRBV12-4 and TRBJ2-7; D is undetermined. V lost 6 bases and J lost 0, with 9 bases in between. The CDR3 runs to 13 residues. CDR3 amino acids: CASSFTTSYEQYF. In nucleotides, the CDR3 is TGTGCCAGCAGCTTCACTACCTCCTACGAGCAGTACTTC.

The rearrangement links TRBV10-1 to TRBJ2-3, with D possibly TRBD2 on 6 matching bases. The CDR3 is 14 residues long. The ends were cut back, 3 bases at V and 4 bases at J, with 11 bases in the middle. CDR1 and CDR2 from the germline V gene are WNHNN and SYGVQD (reference sequence). The CDR3 DNA follows: TGCGCCAGCAGTGACCCGGGAGTCCCAGATACGCAGTATTTT. Protein product: CASSDPGVPDTQYF.

This clonotype was picked up a small number of times. V is TRBV6-5 and J is TRBJ2-1; 16 positions match TRBD2. V was clipped by 4 bases and J by 12 bases; unmatched bases: 9. Germline V lookup: CDR1 MNHEY, CDR2 SVGAGI. CDR3 size: 16 residues. The CDR3 bases are TGTGCCAGCAGTTCCCCGGGACTAGCGGGAGGGCGGGTGCAGTTCTTC. Translated, it gives CASSSPGLAGGRVQFF.

The J gene is TRBJ2-5, the V gene TRBV7-7; perhaps TRBD2 as D (5 bases). Trimming stripped 5 bases from V and 4 bases from J, with 20 bases between. This CDR3 is built from 16 residues. Germline V lookup: CDR1 SSHAT, CDR2 FNYEAQ (reference sequence). CDR3: CASSPHGGFPGETQYF. CDR3 sequence (DNA): TGTGCCAGCAGCCCGCATGGCGGGTTTCCAGGAGAGACCCAGTACTTC.

This clonotype was found many times. The chain recombines TRBV7-2 with TRBJ2-6, with D hard to call. The germline V gene encodes CDR1 SGHTA and CDR2 FQGNSA. Trimming took 3 bases from V and 4 from J, leaving 13 bases between them. The CDR3 is 16 amino acids. The CDR3 DNA is TGTGCCAGCAGCTTCCCACGTGGGCCAGGGGCCAACGTCCTGACTTTC. Protein sequence: CASSFPRGPGANVLTF.

This clonotype was seen at least ten times. J is TRBJ2-1 and V is TRBV18; no clear D gene. Germline values: CDR1 KGHSH, CDR2 LQKENI. This CDR3 contains 15 residues. The V end was cut by 2 bases, the J end by 2 bases, with 10 bases between. The CDR3 DNA sequence: TGTGCCAGCTCACCATCGCCGTTAACCTACAATGAGCAGTTCTTC. It encodes CASSPSPLTYNEQFF.

This clonotype was seen only a few times. J is TRBJ2-3 and V is TRBV28; TRBD2 aligns across 9 bases. Germline CDR1 and CDR2: MDHEN and SYDVKM. The CDR3 totals 16 residues. V lost 4 bases, J lost 5 bases, and 10 bases stayed unmatched. CDR3 sequence: CASSSSPGLARDTQYF. As DNA, the CDR3 is TGTGCCAGCAGTTCGTCTCCGGGACTAGCCAGAGATACGCAGTATTTT. The entire variable domain, with the rest obtained from reference TRBV28 and TRBJ2-3, is as follows: DVKVTQSSRYLVKRTGEKVFLECVQDMDHENMFWYRQDPGLGLRLIYFSYDVKMKEKGDIPEGYSVSREKKERFSLILESASTNQTSMYLCASSSSPGLARDTQYFGPGTRLTVL.

In its sample, this clonotype was seen many times. The chain joins TRBV5-1 to TRBJ2-3, with D uncertain. The CDR3 covers 15 residues. V dropped 0 bases and J dropped 4 bases, with 12 bases sitting between them. The germline V gene has CDR1 SGHRS and CDR2 YFSETQ. CDR3 DNA sequence: TGCGCCAGCAGCTTGGACTCCGTTGGCGCAGATACGCAGTATTTT. It is translated as CASSLDSVGADTQYF.

This clonotype was detected ten times or more. The chain joins TRBV20-1 to TRBJ2-1, with TRBD2 matching over 8 bases. The germline V gene encodes CDR1 DFQATT and CDR2 SNEGSKA (reference sequence). Trimming at V came to 4 bases and at J to 4 bases, leaving 6 bases not matched to a gene. The CDR3 consists of 14 residues. CDR3 protein: CSATGRARYNEQFF. CDR3 nucleotides: TGCAGTGCTACCGGGAGGGCCCGTTACAATGAGCAGTTCTTC.

The chain recombines TRBV2 with TRBJ1-4; 10 bases line up with TRBD1. The CDR3 has 14 amino acids. Losses at the gene ends were 8 bases for V and 10 bases for J; bases not matched to a gene: 10. In germline, CDR1 is SNHLY, CDR2 FYNNEI. CDR3 sequence (DNA): TGTGCCAGCGGAACCGGGACAGGGGAGGGAAAACTGTTTTTT. As protein: CASGTGTGEGKLFF.

This clonotype was seen repeatedly, ten times or more. V is TRBV20-1 and J is TRBJ1-5; tentative D call: TRBD1 (5 bases). The ends were cut back, 5 bases at V and 0 bases at J, with 11 bases in the middle. Per germline, CDR1 DFQATT and CDR2 SNEGSKA (reference sequence). This CDR3 comprises 14 residues. The DNA for the CDR3 is TGCAGTGCTCCAACGGGGCCTAGCAATCAGCCCCAGCATTTT. It specifies CSAPTGPSNQPQHF.